This T cell receptor (beta chain) emerged from a study of Graves' ophthalmopathy and Graves' hyperthyroidism. Overall study context: The stable label applied to hyperthyroidism with no ophthalmopathy within 18 months of follow-up.

Uncontrolled infections, pregnancy, lactation or other autoimmune diseases led to patient exclusion. For repertoire sequencing, the TCR beta CDR3 regions were amplified from RNA transcripts. First-round RT-PCR used HTBI primers; second-round multiplex PCR followed. TCRdb called the multiplex PCR reads again in MiXCR, with one record for every CDR3 protein. The repertoire holds approximately 1.2 million distinct CDR3 sequences, with roughly 35% as singletons. The germline V gene has CDR1 SGHDN and CDR2 FVKESK. The CDR3 is 16 amino acids. The V end lost 1 base, the J end lost 7 bases, and 14 bases lay between the germline ends.

Source material: peripheral blood or thyroid tissue (not recorded which). The chain is built from TRBV14 and TRBJ1-6; D not resolved. This TCR derives from an adult man with Graves' hyperthyroidism. The CDR3 DNA reads TGTGCCAGCAGCCAAGGGACCCCGTCGGGGAATTCACCCCTCCACTTT. This encodes CASSQGTPSGNSPLHF.